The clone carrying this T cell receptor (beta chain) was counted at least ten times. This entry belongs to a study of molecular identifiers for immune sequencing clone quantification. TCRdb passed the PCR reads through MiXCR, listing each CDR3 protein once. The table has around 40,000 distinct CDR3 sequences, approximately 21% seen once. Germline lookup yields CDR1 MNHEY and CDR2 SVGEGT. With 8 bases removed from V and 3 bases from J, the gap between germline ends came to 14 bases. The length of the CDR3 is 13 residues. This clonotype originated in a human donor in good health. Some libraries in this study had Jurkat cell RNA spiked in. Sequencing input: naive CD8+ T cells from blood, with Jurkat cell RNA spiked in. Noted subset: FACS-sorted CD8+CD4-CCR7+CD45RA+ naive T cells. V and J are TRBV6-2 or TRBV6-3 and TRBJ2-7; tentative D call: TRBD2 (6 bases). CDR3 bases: TGTGCCAGCCGAGTTTCGGGAGACTACGAGCAGTACTTC. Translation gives CASRVSGDYEQYF.